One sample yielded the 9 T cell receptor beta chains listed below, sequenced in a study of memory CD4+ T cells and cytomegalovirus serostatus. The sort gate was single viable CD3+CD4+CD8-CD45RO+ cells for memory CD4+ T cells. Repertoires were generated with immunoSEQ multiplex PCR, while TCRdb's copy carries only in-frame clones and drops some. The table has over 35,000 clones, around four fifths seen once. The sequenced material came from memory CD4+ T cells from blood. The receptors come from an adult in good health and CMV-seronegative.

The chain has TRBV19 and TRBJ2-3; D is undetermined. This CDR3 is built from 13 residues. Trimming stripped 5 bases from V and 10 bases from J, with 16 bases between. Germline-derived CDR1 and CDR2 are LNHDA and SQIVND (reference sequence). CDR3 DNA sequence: TGTGCCAGTAGTGCACAAGGATCCCGGGCGCAGTATTTT. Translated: CASSAQGSRAQYF.

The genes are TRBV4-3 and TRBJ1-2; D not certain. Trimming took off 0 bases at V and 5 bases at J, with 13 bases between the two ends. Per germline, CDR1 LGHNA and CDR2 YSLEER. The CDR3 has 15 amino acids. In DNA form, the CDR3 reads TGCGCCAGCAGCCAAGATTTTCAGGCCCTTTATGGCTACACCTTC. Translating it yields CASSQDFQALYGYTF.

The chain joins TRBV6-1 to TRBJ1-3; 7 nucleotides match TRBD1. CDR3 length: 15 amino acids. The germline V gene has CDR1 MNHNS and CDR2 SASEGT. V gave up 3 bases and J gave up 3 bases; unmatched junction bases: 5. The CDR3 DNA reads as TGTGCCAGCAGTGACCAGCAGGGGGGTGGAAACACCATATATTTT. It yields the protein CASSDQQGGGNTIYF.

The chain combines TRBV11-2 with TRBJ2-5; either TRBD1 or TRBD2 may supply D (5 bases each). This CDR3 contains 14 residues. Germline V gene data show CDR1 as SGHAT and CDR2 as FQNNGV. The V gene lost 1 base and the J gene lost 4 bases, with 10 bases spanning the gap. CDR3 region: CASSLAGPGETQYF. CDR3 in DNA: TGTGCCAGCAGCTTAGCGGGGCCCGGAGAGACCCAGTACTTC.

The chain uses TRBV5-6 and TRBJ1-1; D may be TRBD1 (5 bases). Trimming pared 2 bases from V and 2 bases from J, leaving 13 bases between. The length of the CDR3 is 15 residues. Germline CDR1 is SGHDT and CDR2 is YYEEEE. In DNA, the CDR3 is TGTGCCAGCAGCTTCTTCGACAGTCCCAACACTGAAGCTTTCTTT. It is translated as CASSFFDSPNTEAFF.

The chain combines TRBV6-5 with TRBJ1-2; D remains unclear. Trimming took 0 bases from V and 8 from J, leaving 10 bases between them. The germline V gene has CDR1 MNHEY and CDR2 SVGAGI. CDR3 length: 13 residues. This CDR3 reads CASSYSRQRGYTF. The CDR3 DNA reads TGTGCCAGCAGTTACTCTCGGCAGCGGGGCTACACCTTC.

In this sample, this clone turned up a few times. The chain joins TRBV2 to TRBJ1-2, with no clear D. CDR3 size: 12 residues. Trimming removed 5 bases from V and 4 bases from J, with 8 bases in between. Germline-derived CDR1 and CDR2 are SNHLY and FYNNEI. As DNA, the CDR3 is TGTGCCAGCAGTACCGAGGGCTATGGCTACACCTTC. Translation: CASSTEGYGYTF.

CDR3 sequence reads: CASTPFIRDYRGNEQFF. CDR3 DNA sequence: TGTGCCAGCACCCCCTTCATCCGGGACTACCGCGGCAATGAGCAGTTCTTC. V usage is TRBV7-8 and J usage is TRBJ2-1; 7 bases map to TRBD2. The CDR3 extends over 17 amino acids. Germline V lookup: CDR1 SGHVS, CDR2 FQNEAQ. V dropped 7 bases and J dropped 6; count of bases not matched to a gene: 18.

CDR3 coding DNA: TGTGCCTGGAGTGTAGGGCTTGCTCATCAGCCCCAGCATTTT. It encodes CAWSVGLAHQPQHF. J is TRBJ1-5 and V is TRBV30; D remains unclear. The CDR3 loop spans 14 amino acids. Trimming took 0 bases from V and 5 from J, leaving 11 bases between them. Germline V gene data show CDR1 as GTSNPN and CDR2 as SVGIG (reference sequence).